Shown below are 21 T cell receptor beta chains from a single sample sequenced in a study of cytomegalovirus exposure and HLA in healthy donors. Amplification used 60 Vbeta primers and 13 Jbeta primers. TCRdb's copy holds only in-frame clones and misses some; the assay was immunoSEQ multiplex PCR. The data show approximately 79,000 clones, with 78% seen just once and 4.5% to 7% held by the top ten. The sample consisted of PBMCs. Receptor source: a male donor in good health and CMV-seropositive.

This sequence joins TRBV5-1 and TRBJ2-7; D call uncertain. In germline, CDR1 is SGHRS, CDR2 YFSETQ. Trimming pared 2 bases from V and 0 bases from J, leaving 3 bases between. CDR3 length: 12 amino acids. This CDR3 reads CASSLHSYEQYF. CDR3 in DNA: TGCGCCAGCAGCTTACACTCCTACGAGCAGTACTTC.

The V gene is TRBV28, the J gene TRBJ1-6, with TRBD1 matching 8 bases. Trimming at V came to 5 bases and at J to 2 bases, leaving 11 bases not matched to a gene. Germline V gene lookup returns CDR1 MDHEN and CDR2 SYDVKM. The CDR3 contains 18 residues. CDR3 in DNA: TGTGCCAGCAGTCCGTCGGACAGGGCCAGGACCTATAATTCACCCCTCCACTTT. It translates to CASSPSDRARTYNSPLHF.

This chain joins TRBV5-8 and TRBJ2-1; D may be TRBD1 (5 bases). V gave up 0 bases and J gave up 10 bases, with 5 bases separating them. This CDR3 comprises 11 residues. Germline loops: CDR1 SGHTS, CDR2 YDEGEE. CDR3 DNA: TGTGCCAGCAGCTTGGGGGGCGAGCAGTTCTTC. The encoded protein is CASSLGGEQFF.

This chain joins TRBV27 and TRBJ2-7; TRBD2 agrees at 9 bases. The CDR3 totals 15 residues. Germline V lookup: CDR1 MNHEY, CDR2 SMNVEV (reference sequence). Germline trimming cut 1 base from V and 2 bases from J; bases unmatched to any gene: 3. CDR3 coding DNA: TGTGCCAGCAGTTTATTTGGCGGGAGGGCCTACGAGCAGTACTTC. Its protein product is CASSLFGGRAYEQYF.

The rearrangement joins TRBV5-1 to TRBJ1-4; TRBD1 is a possible D gene (5 bases). Germline lookup yields CDR1 SGHRS and CDR2 YFSETQ. The CDR3 spans 14 residues. V lost 4 bases to trimming and J lost 0 bases, with 7 bases between them. For the CDR3, the DNA is TGCGCCAGCAGCGGAGGGGCAACTAATGAAAAACTGTTTTTT. This translates into CASSGGATNEKLFF.

V and J are TRBV4-1 and TRBJ2-1; 10 bases agree with TRBD2. CDR3 length equals 17 residues. Germline V gene sequence: CDR1 MGHRA, CDR2 YSYEKL. With 4 bases clipped from V and 1 base from J, the junction kept 7 bases outside the gene matches. CDR3 in amino acids: CASSPPGLAASYNEQFF. The CDR3 DNA follows: TGCGCCAGCAGCCCACCAGGACTAGCGGCGTCCTACAATGAGCAGTTCTTC.

J is TRBJ1-2 and V is TRBV28, with D uncertain. V was clipped by 1 base and J by 6 bases, with 9 bases between them. CDR1 is MDHEN and CDR2 is SYDVKM in the germline V gene. The CDR3 totals 13 residues. CDR3 sequence: CASSLYTAHGYTF. CDR3 DNA: TGTGCCAGCAGTTTATATACAGCCCATGGCTACACCTTC.

Here the CDR3 reads CASSTRTGGYNSPLHF. The CDR3 region has the DNA TGTGCCAGTAGTACCCGGACAGGGGGCTATAATTCACCCCTCCACTTT. The chain combines TRBV19 with TRBJ1-6, with 10 bases identical to TRBD1. Germline V gene data show CDR1 as LNHDA and CDR2 as SQIVND (reference sequence). With V trimmed by 4 bases and J by 3 bases, 3 bases remained unmatched. This CDR3 has 16 amino acids.

The chain couples TRBV29-1 to TRBJ2-5, with D perhaps TRBD1 (6 bases). The CDR3 length is 10 residues. The germline V and J ends were trimmed by 7 bases and 13 bases, with 16 bases remaining between them. The germline V gene encodes CDR1 SQVTM and CDR2 ANQGSEA. DNA of the CDR3: TGCAGCGGGTGGACAGCCGAGAGGTACTTC. Translated: CSGWTAERYF.

About this clone itself: Compared with germline, one end of the junction differs, possibly owing to a read error. The rearrangement uses TRBV27 and TRBJ2-1; 8 bases align to TRBD2. This CDR3 is built from 14 residues. Germline CDR1 is MNHEY and CDR2 is SMNVEV (reference sequence). The CDR3 DNA sequence: TGTGCCAGCAGTTTACCCGGGGGGGAGGGAATCCCGGTCTTC. As protein: CASSLPGGEGIPVF.

CDR3 coding DNA: TGTGCCAGCAGCGCCGTAAGCGGGACAGGGGACTATGGCTACACCTTC. It encodes CASSAVSGTGDYGYTF. V is TRBV9 and J is TRBJ1-2, with 10 positions matching TRBD1. CDR3 length: 16 amino acids. Germline values: CDR1 SGDLS, CDR2 YYNGEE. J lost 3 bases, V lost 3 bases, and 8 bases had no gene match. Full variable domain (outside the CDR3, taken from reference TRBV9 and TRBJ1-2): DSGVTQTPKHLITATGQRVTLRCSPRSGDLSVYWYQQSLDQGLQFLIQYYNGEERAKGNILERFSAQQFPDLHSELNLSSLELGDSALYFCASSAVSGTGDYGYTFGSGTRLTVV.

J is TRBJ1-5 and V is TRBV2; D not resolved. The CDR3 spans 14 residues. Trimming cost V 2 bases and J 8 bases, with 13 bases left between them. The germline V gene has CDR1 SNHLY and CDR2 FYNNEI. The CDR3 region is CASSEPGGVEPQHF. CDR3 DNA: TGTGCCAGCAGTGAACCGGGCGGGGTTGAGCCCCAGCATTTT.

This clone was counted only a few times. V usage is TRBV27 and J usage is TRBJ1-5, with TRBD1 matching 12 bases. Germline CDR1 MNHEY, CDR2 SMNVEV (reference sequence). The CDR3 extends over 16 amino acids. The junction had 9 bases not matched to a gene; V was cut back by 6 bases and J by 6 bases. CDR3 sequence (DNA): TGTGCCAGCAGCTCAGCCGGGACAGGGGGCTCTCAGCCCCAGCATTTT. Amino acid sequence: CASSSAGTGGSQPQHF.

The chain recombines TRBV7-2 with TRBJ2-5, with 7 bases lining up with TRBD2. The V gene end was trimmed by 5 bases and the J gene end by 7 bases; junction bases not matched to a gene: 10. The CDR3 consists of 14 residues. Per germline, CDR1 SGHTA and CDR2 FQGNSA. CDR3 amino acids: CASSLVLAEGTQYF. CDR3 DNA sequence: TGTGCCAGCAGCCTGGTGCTAGCGGAAGGGACCCAGTACTTC.

J is TRBJ2-7 and V is TRBV19; 11 nucleotides line up with TRBD1. This CDR3 has 14 amino acids. Germline trimming cut 5 bases from V and 4 bases from J; bases unmatched to any gene: 4. Germline loops: CDR1 LNHDA, CDR2 SQIVND (reference sequence). The CDR3 protein is CASSAGTGGYEQYF. CDR3 bases: TGTGCCAGTAGTGCCGGGACAGGGGGTTACGAGCAGTACTTC.

The genes are TRBV18 and TRBJ1-2, with 7 nucleotides matching TRBD1. The CDR3 loop spans 12 amino acids. The V gene's germline CDR1 is KGHSH and CDR2 LQKENI. Trimming removed 5 bases from V and 8 bases from J; junction bases left unmatched: 5. CDR3 nucleotides: TGTGCCAGCTCAGAGGGGGCATGGGGCTACACCTTC. Its translation is CASSEGAWGYTF. The complete variable domain, with remaining parts taken from reference TRBV18 and TRBJ1-2, reads NAGVMQNPRHLVRRRGQEARLRCSPMKGHSHVYWYRQLPEEGLKFMVYLQKENIIDESGMPKERFSAEFPKEGPSILRIQQVVRGDSAAYFCASSEGAWGYTFGSGTRLTVV.

V gene TRBV30 combines with J gene TRBJ2-1, with D hard to call. The CDR3 is 13 residues long. Germline V CDR1 and CDR2: GTSNPN, SVGIG (reference sequence). The germline V and J ends were trimmed by 0 bases and 5 bases, with 8 bases remaining between them. DNA of the CDR3: TGTGCCTGGAGTGTACCCCTAAACAATGAGCAGTTCTTC. Translation: CAWSVPLNNEQFF.

The chain uses TRBV7-3 and TRBJ2-1; 7 nucleotides agree with TRBD1. This CDR3 has 13 residues. In germline, CDR1 is SGHTA, CDR2 FQGTGA. J gave up 6 bases and V 2 bases, and 1 base lay outside the gene matches. This chain's CDR3 is CASSLGTVNEQFF. For the CDR3, the DNA is TGTGCCAGCAGCTTAGGGACAGTCAATGAGCAGTTCTTC.

This clone came up a few times. The J gene is TRBJ2-7, the V gene TRBV5-6, with 7 bases identical to TRBD1. V gave up 4 bases and J gave up 10 bases; unmatched junction bases: 11. Germline CDR1 and CDR2: SGHDT and YYEEEE. There are 13 residues in the CDR3. DNA for the CDR3: TGTGCCAGCAGCGAGACCCGACAGGGAGATCAGTACTTC. This codes for CASSETRQGDQYF.

This clone was seen only once. The genes are TRBV9 and TRBJ2-5; 9 nucleotides agree with TRBD1. J gave up 5 bases and V 2 bases, and 4 bases lay outside the gene matches. The CDR3 consists of 14 residues. Per germline, CDR1 SGDLS and CDR2 YYNGEE. The CDR3 region has the DNA TGTGCCAGCAGCGTCTCAGGACAGGGGGAGACCCAGTACTTC. Residues: CASSVSGQGETQYF.

The V call is TRBV19, the J call TRBJ1-2; weak D call: TRBD1 (5 bases). The CDR3 has 13 residues. V was trimmed by 5 bases and J by 5 bases, leaving 12 bases between them. Germline lookup yields CDR1 LNHDA and CDR2 SQIVND (reference sequence). CDR3 residues: CASSSQGGYGYTF. CDR3 bases: TGTGCCAGTAGTTCTCAGGGAGGTTATGGCTACACCTTC. Together with reference TRBV19 and TRBJ1-2, the CDR3 gives the full variable domain: DGGITQSPKYLFRKEGQNVTLSCEQNLNHDAMYWYRQDPGQGLRLIYYSQIVNDFQKGDIAEGYSVSREKKESFPLTVTSAQKNPTAFYLCASSSQGGYGYTFGSGTRLTVV.